The rows below give T cell receptor beta chains drawn from one sample of a study of T-cell memory formation after mild COVID-19. TCRdb reprocessed the 5' RACE reads with MiXCR, giving one entry per CDR3 protein. The sample carries fewer than 250,000 distinct CDR3 sequences, over 9.5% recorded once. Sequencing used PBMCs or a T cell subset sorted from them (not recorded which). These receptors came from a man younger than 35 who had mild COVID-19 (a few samples of this study predate the infection). Cell type and time point are not known. CDR3s include the opening cysteine and the closing phenylalanine or tryptophan. Each record gives: V gene, clone size, J gene, D gene, CDR3 DNA, CDR3 protein. D genes are given only for firm matches. Expanded clones are given a class, and other clones once, few, many or no size at all.

TRBV25-1	many	TRBJ1-2	-	TGTGCCAGCGTCCTCTCCACCGTTGTGAGGGGTGGCTACACCTTC	CASVLSTVVRGGYTF
TRBV5-1	few	TRBJ2-7	-	TGCGCCAGCAGCGTGGACCCAACTTTCGAGCAGTACTTC	CASSVDPTFEQYF
TRBV28	few	TRBJ2-1	-	TGTGCCAGCAGACAGGGGGGGTATGGCCCCAATGAGCAGTTCTTC	CASRQGGYGPNEQFF
TRBV7-9	few	TRBJ2-2	-	TGTGCCAGCAGCTTACGCAGGGGTGGCACCGGGGAGCTGTTTTTT	CASSLRRGGTGELFF
TRBV7-3	few	TRBJ2-3	-	TGTGCCAGCAGCTCCTCAGGGGTTTCAGATACGCAGTATTTT	CASSSSGVSDTQYF
TRBV2	few	TRBJ1-2	-	TGTGCCAGCAGTGTTACCTCTCTGATGGGCTACACCTTC	CASSVTSLMGYTF
TRBV7-2	few	TRBJ1-6	-	TGTGCCAGCAGCTTAGCCGGGATCCGGGTGTCACCCCTCCACTTT	CASSLAGIRVSPLHF
TRBV6-1	-	TRBJ1-3	-	TGTGCCAGCAGTGAAGCCGAGGCAGGAGCTGGAAACACCATATATTTT	CASSEAEAGAGNTIYF
TRBV3-1	-	TRBJ2-1	TRBD2	TGTGCCAGCAGCCGGGGACTAGCGGGGGGTCATAATGAGCAGTTCTTC	CASSRGLAGGHNEQFF
TRBV12-3/TRBV12-4	-	TRBJ2-1	TRBD1	TGTGCCAGCAGGGGGACAGGGTCTGAGCAGTTCTTC	CASRGTGSEQFF
TRBV30	few	TRBJ2-1	TRBD1	TGTGCCTGGAGTGGAGGGGGCAGTTACAATGAGCAGTTCTTC	CAWSGGGSYNEQFF
TRBV7-2	few	TRBJ1-4	TRBD1	TGTGCCAGCAGCCCCGGGACAGTTGAAAAACTGTTTTTT	CASSPGTVEKLFF
TRBV6-2/TRBV6-3	few	TRBJ2-4	TRBD1	TGTGCCAGCAGCCATGGACAGGGGTACATTCAGTACTTC	CASSHGQGYIQYF
TRBV4-1	few	TRBJ1-2	-	TGCGCCAGCAGCCAAGATCGCGGGGTAGGCTATGGCTACACCTTC	CASSQDRGVGYGYTF
TRBV6-5	few	TRBJ1-2	-	TGTGCCAGCAGTTACGTGGTGGGCGCAAAATATGGCTACACCTTC	CASSYVVGAKYGYTF
TRBV5-1	few	TRBJ2-5	TRBD2	TGCGCCAGCAGCCCGAGTAGCGGGGGCCCCGGAGAGACCCAGTACTTC	CASSPSSGGPGETQYF
TRBV7-2	-	TRBJ1-1	-	TGTGCCAGCAGCTTAGAAGGCCGGGGCACTGAAGCTTTCTTT	CASSLEGRGTEAFF
TRBV7-9	-	TRBJ2-5	TRBD1	TGTGCCAGCAGCTCCCAGACAGGGGAGACCCAGTACTTC	CASSSQTGETQYF
TRBV20-1	-	TRBJ2-1	TRBD2	TGCAGTGCTAGAGGCCCTGGGGGGGAGATATACAATGAGCAGTTCTTC	CSARGPGGEIYNEQFF
TRBV18	-	TRBJ1-1	-	TGTGCCAGCTCACCACCTTTGTCTGAAGCTTTCTTT	CASSPPLSEAFF
TRBV18	-	TRBJ2-1	-	TGTGCCAGCTCACCAGGGGCGTTACAGGGTACTGAGCAGTTCTTC	CASSPGALQGTEQFF
TRBV20-1	few	TRBJ1-2	-	TGCAGTGCTAGGGACCCCCTGGGAGTTGCCTATGGCTACACCTTC	CSARDPLGVAYGYTF
TRBV20-1	few	TRBJ1-1	-	TGCAGTGCCCCAAGGGTAACCACTGAAGCTTTCTTT	CSAPRVTTEAFF
TRBV5-1	few	TRBJ2-7	-	TGCGCCAGCAGCTCGCGACTCTCCTACGAGCAGTACTTC	CASSSRLSYEQYF
TRBV6-1	-	TRBJ2-5	-	TGTGCCACCCGGGACCGGGCCCAAGGAGAGACCCAGTACTTC	CATRDRAQGETQYF
TRBV2	-	TRBJ2-7	TRBD1	TGTGCCAGCGACAGGGACGTTCCCTACGAGCAGTACTTC	CASDRDVPYEQYF
TRBV6-6	few	TRBJ1-1	TRBD1	TGTGCCAGCAGCATAGGACAGGGACGCACTGAAGCTTTCTTT	CASSIGQGRTEAFF
TRBV10-3	-	TRBJ2-1	-	TGTGCCGAGCGGGACAGGTGGGTGTACAATGAGCAGTTCTTC	CAERDRWVYNEQFF
TRBV18	-	TRBJ1-1	-	TGTGCCAGCTCACCTTTCCACCCCGTAGGGAGAATGAACACTGAAGCTTTCTTT	CASSPFHPVGRMNTEAFF
TRBV20-1	many	TRBJ1-1	TRBD1	TGCAGTGCTAGAGTAGAAGGGACAGCCAACACTGAAGCTTTCTTT	CSARVEGTANTEAFF
TRBV4-3	-	TRBJ2-2	-	TGCGCCAGCAGCCAAGAAAAGACCGGGGATTACACCGGGGAGCTGTTTTTT	CASSQEKTGDYTGELFF
TRBV7-9	-	TRBJ1-1	TRBD1	TGTGCCAGCAGCTGGACAGGGACGCCTGAAGCTTTCTTT	CASSWTGTPEAFF
TRBV2	-	TRBJ2-3	-	TGTGCCAGGTCAGAGGGGTCCAGAGATACGCAGTATTTT	CARSEGSRDTQYF
TRBV7-3	-	TRBJ2-2	TRBD1	TGTGCCAGCAGCAAACAGGGGGCCGGGGAGCTGTTTTTT	CASSKQGAGELFF
TRBV7-9	few	TRBJ2-1	-	TGTGCCAGCAGCTTAAGGCAAAGGGGGACCCAGTACAATGAGCAGTTCTTC	CASSLRQRGTQYNEQFF
TRBV7-6	many	TRBJ2-3	-	TGTGCCAGCAGCCCCGGGTGGCTCACAGATACGCAGTATTTT	CASSPGWLTDTQYF
TRBV5-1	-	TRBJ2-3	-	TGCGCCAGCAGAAGAGGGGACACAGATACGCAGTATTTT	CASRRGDTDTQYF
TRBV6-2/TRBV6-3	-	TRBJ1-5	-	TGTGCCAGCAGTTACAGGGCTATGGGGCCCCAGCATTTT	CASSYRAMGPQHF
TRBV4-3	-	TRBJ2-3	TRBD1	TGCGCCAGCAGCCAAGATCGGCGAGGGGGCGATACGCAGTATTTT	CASSQDRRGGDTQYF
TRBV12-3/TRBV12-4	few	TRBJ1-6	TRBD1	TGTGCCACCTCGCGGACAGGGAGCAATTCACCCCTCCACTTT	CATSRTGSNSPLHF
TRBV6-1	-	TRBJ1-5	-	TGTGCCAGCAGTGCTCAAAGCAATCAGCCCCAGCATTTT	CASSAQSNQPQHF
TRBV9	-	TRBJ2-2	-	TGTGCCAGTCAGGGGGGACAGTACACCGGGGAGCTGTTTTTT	CASQGGQYTGELFF
TRBV29-1	few	TRBJ1-5	TRBD1	TGCAGCGTTCGGACAGGGGCCGATCGCAATCAGCCCCAGCATTTT	CSVRTGADRNQPQHF
TRBV20-1	few	TRBJ1-4	-	TGCAGTGCTGCTAGGCGGGGGGGTGAAAAACTGTTTTTT	CSAARRGGEKLFF
TRBV7-9	-	TRBJ2-1	-	TGTGCCAGCAGCTCGGACGGACAAGCCAATGAGCAGTTCTTC	CASSSDGQANEQFF
TRBV20-1	few	TRBJ2-3	-	TGCAGTGCTAGGCTTAACTGGCGGGTGGGATCCAAAGATACGCAGTATTTT	CSARLNWRVGSKDTQYF